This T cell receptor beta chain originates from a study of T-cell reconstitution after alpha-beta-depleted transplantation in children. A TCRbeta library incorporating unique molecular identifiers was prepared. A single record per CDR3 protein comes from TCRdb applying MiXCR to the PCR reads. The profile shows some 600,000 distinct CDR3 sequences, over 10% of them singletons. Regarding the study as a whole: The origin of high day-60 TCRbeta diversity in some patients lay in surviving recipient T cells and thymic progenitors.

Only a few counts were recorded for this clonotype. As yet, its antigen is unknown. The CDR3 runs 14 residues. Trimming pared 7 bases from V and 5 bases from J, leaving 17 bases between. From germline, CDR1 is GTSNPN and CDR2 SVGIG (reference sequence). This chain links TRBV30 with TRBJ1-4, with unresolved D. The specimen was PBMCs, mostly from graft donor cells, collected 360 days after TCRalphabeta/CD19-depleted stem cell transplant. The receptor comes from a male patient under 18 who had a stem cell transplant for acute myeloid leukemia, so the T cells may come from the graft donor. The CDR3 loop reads CASPQDSRNEKLFF. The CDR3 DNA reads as TGTGCCTCACCTCAAGACTCCCGGAATGAAAAACTGTTTTTT.